This T cell receptor (beta chain) was sequenced in a study of graft-versus-host responses after intestinal transplantation. Study-wide results and caveats: Detection of GvH clones occurred in recipient marrow, and some had their first appearance in ileum or blood.

Notes on this clone: Its specificity is unknown.

Measured with immunoSEQ multiplex PCR; TCRdb has only the in-frame clones, and not every one. This sample has roughly 50,000 clones; 92% occur once, and the top ten carry 2% to 2.5%. Specimen: unstimulated CD4+ T cells sorted from spleen or lymph node cells, collected before transplant. The TCR comes from a human donor who was the organ donor for an intestinal transplant.

The CDR3 reads CASSLRGIGTDTQYF. The DNA for the CDR3 is TGTGCCAGCAGCTTAAGAGGGATTGGTACAGATACGCAGTATTTT. The chain is built from TRBV7-2 and TRBJ2-3; TRBD2 is a possible D gene (5 bases). V was trimmed by 2 bases and J by 3 bases, leaving 12 bases between them. Germline values: CDR1 SGHTA, CDR2 FQGNSA. CDR3 length: 15 residues.